This record looks at one T cell receptor beta chain sequence and its context. The antigen is undetermined. The authors ran a second PCR of about 7 to 11 cycles using a sample-barcoded 5' primer and a J-beta primer mix. TCRdb used MiXCR to reprocess the 5' RACE reads, holding one entry per CDR3 protein. The sample records 1.5 million to 2 million distinct CDR3 sequences, around 42% being singletons. The sample comes from a study of blood T cells in healthy people across ages. Study-wide points: Researchers deemed the diversity estimates from one million T cells underestimates.

CDR1 is DFQATT and CDR2 is SNEGSKA in the germline V gene (reference sequence). Trimming cost V 2 bases and J 5 bases, with 16 bases left between them. The CDR3 has 14 amino acids. The chain employs TRBV20-1 and TRBJ2-7; D possibly corresponds to TRBD2 (6 bases). The sample taken for sequencing was blood. The clonotype comes from a human donor in good health. The CDR3 here is CSARSPTSLNEQYF. CDR3 DNA sequence: TGCAGTGCTAGATCCCCGACTAGTCTAAACGAGCAGTACTTC.